This is a list of T cell receptor beta chains from one sample in a study of Tregs in tolerant kidney transplant recipients. Libraries were prepared by immunoSEQ multiplex PCR; TCRdb keeps only in-frame clonotypes and omits some of them. The sample contains over 50,000 clones, 75% to 90% of which appear only once. Sequenced here: Tregs from blood, sampled before the transplant. The origin of the receptors is a human donor who received a combined kidney and bone marrow transplant. Each CDR3 is given with its conserved first and last residue. A D gene is named only where the DNA matches it firmly. Some rows have no size entry. The others give once, few or many, or a class for an expanded clone.

V gene: TRBV29-1
clone size: -
D gene: TRBD1
J gene: TRBJ1-2
CDR3 DNA: TGCAGCGTTTTCAGGGGGGGTGGCTACACCTTC
CDR3 protein: CSVFRGGGYTF

V gene: TRBV5-6
clone size: few
D gene: TRBD1
J gene: TRBJ1-2
CDR3 DNA: TGTGCCAGCAGCTTGGGGCAGGGGGGATGGAGTGGCTACACCTTC
CDR3 protein: CASSLGQGGWSGYTF

V gene: TRBV4-2
clone size: -
D gene: -
J gene: TRBJ1-1
CDR3 DNA: TGTGCCAGCAGCCTTTCCTTGGGGCAGAACACTGAAGCTTTCTTT
CDR3 protein: CASSLSLGQNTEAFF

V gene: TRBV23-1
clone size: -
D gene: TRBD1
J gene: TRBJ1-5
CDR3 DNA: TGCGCCAGCAGTACCTACGGACAGGGTAGGAATAGCAATCAGCCCCAGCATTTT
CDR3 protein: CASSTYGQGRNSNQPQHF

V gene: TRBV7-2
clone size: -
D gene: -
J gene: TRBJ2-3
CDR3 DNA: TGTGCCAGCAGCTTTAGGGGCACAGATACGCAGTATTTT
CDR3 protein: CASSFRGTDTQYF

V gene: TRBV4-1
clone size: -
D gene: -
J gene: TRBJ1-3
CDR3 DNA: TGCGCCAGCAGGGAGCCGAGCTTGGGTGGAAACACCATATATTTT
CDR3 protein: CASREPSLGGNTIYF

V gene: TRBV6-5
clone size: -
D gene: -
J gene: TRBJ1-1
CDR3 DNA: TGTGCCAGCAGCCGACAGGCGAACACTGAAGCTTTCTTT
CDR3 protein: CASSRQANTEAFF

V gene: TRBV19
clone size: -
D gene: -
J gene: TRBJ1-2
CDR3 DNA: TGTGCCAGTACTGCCGACTATAACTATGGCTACACCTTC
CDR3 protein: CASTADYNYGYTF

V gene: TRBV19
clone size: -
D gene: -
J gene: TRBJ1-3
CDR3 DNA: TGTGCCAGTAGCGCACCGGGACAATCTGGAAACACCATATATTTT
CDR3 protein: CASSAPGQSGNTIYF

V gene: TRBV19
clone size: -
D gene: -
J gene: TRBJ2-2
CDR3 DNA: TGTGCCAGTAGTCCGCAGGCCTCCAACACCGGGGAGCTGTTTTTT
CDR3 protein: CASSPQASNTGELFF

V gene: TRBV19
clone size: -
D gene: -
J gene: TRBJ2-1
CDR3 DNA: TGTGCCAGTAAGATCCGGGACTTAAATGAGCAGTTCTTC
CDR3 protein: CASKIRDLNEQFF

V gene: TRBV29-1
clone size: -
D gene: TRBD1
J gene: TRBJ2-3
CDR3 DNA: TGCAGCGTAGGAGGGGGACAGGGAATAACAGATACGCAGTATTTT
CDR3 protein: CSVGGGQGITDTQYF

V gene: TRBV6-5
clone size: few
D gene: -
J gene: TRBJ1-2
CDR3 DNA: TGTGCCAGCAGTAACGGCGGGGGTGGCTACACCTTC
CDR3 protein: CASSNGGGGYTF

V gene: TRBV9
clone size: -
D gene: -
J gene: TRBJ1-2
CDR3 DNA: TGTGCCAGCAGTACCGCGGGGTCGAGGGGAAGGAGCTACACCTTC
CDR3 protein: CASSTAGSRGRSYTF

V gene: TRBV6-6
clone size: -
D gene: -
J gene: TRBJ1-3
CDR3 DNA: TGTGCCAGCAAGGGAGGGGACACCATATATTTT
CDR3 protein: CASKGGDTIYF

V gene: TRBV27
clone size: -
D gene: -
J gene: TRBJ2-1
CDR3 DNA: TGTGCCAGCAGGGATCGGGGGTACAATGAGCAGTTCTTC
CDR3 protein: CASRDRGYNEQFF

V gene: TRBV5-1
clone size: -
D gene: TRBD2
J gene: TRBJ2-5
CDR3 DNA: TGCGCCAGCAGCCGGAGCGGGGTCGGCGGGGAGACCCAGTACTTC
CDR3 protein: CASSRSGVGGETQYF

V gene: TRBV6-1
clone size: -
D gene: -
J gene: TRBJ1-2
CDR3 DNA: TGTGCCAGCAGTTCCCCCCAGGGCCGGAACTATGGCTACACCTTC
CDR3 protein: CASSSPQGRNYGYTF

V gene: TRBV30
clone size: -
D gene: -
J gene: TRBJ2-7
CDR3 DNA: TGTGCCTGGAGTGTACTAATGGGCGCCACCCCTGCCGAGCAGTACTTC
CDR3 protein: CAWSVLMGATPAEQYF

V gene: TRBV18
clone size: -
D gene: -
J gene: TRBJ2-7
CDR3 DNA: TGTGCCAGCTCACTACAGGGCAGCGAGCAGTACTTC
CDR3 protein: CASSLQGSEQYF

V gene: TRBV5-1
clone size: once
D gene: -
J gene: TRBJ2-1
CDR3 DNA: TGCGCCAGCAGCTTGGACCCAGCGGGCCACTCCTACAATGAGCAGTTCTTC
CDR3 protein: CASSLDPAGHSYNEQFF

V gene: TRBV2
clone size: few
D gene: -
J gene: TRBJ2-3
CDR3 DNA: TGTGCCAGCAGCCGAAGCGCTTCCATGGGACGGATAAGCACAGATACGCAGTATTTT
CDR3 protein: CASSRSASMGRISTDTQYF

V gene: TRBV6-6
clone size: -
D gene: -
J gene: TRBJ1-4
CDR3 DNA: TGTGCCAGCAGTCGACTACTCGGGGGATCGGTTGAAAAACTGTTTTTT
CDR3 protein: CASSRLLGGSVEKLFF

V gene: TRBV28
clone size: -
D gene: TRBD2
J gene: TRBJ2-7
CDR3 DNA: TGTGCCAGCAGTATAGCAGCAGCGGGGTCCTACGAGCAGTACTTC
CDR3 protein: CASSIAAAGSYEQYF

V gene: TRBV9
clone size: -
D gene: -
J gene: TRBJ2-1
CDR3 DNA: TGTGCCAGCAGCGTAGGACGGGCAAGCTCCTACAATGAGCAGTTCTTC
CDR3 protein: CASSVGRASSYNEQFF

V gene: TRBV30
clone size: -
D gene: -
J gene: TRBJ2-1
CDR3 DNA: TGTGCCTGGAGTGTACGCGGTCTCAGCTCCTACAATGAGCAGTTCTTC
CDR3 protein: CAWSVRGLSSYNEQFF

V gene: TRBV5-1
clone size: -
D gene: TRBD2
J gene: TRBJ2-1
CDR3 DNA: TGCGCCAGCAGTTTGGCACTAGCGGGGACCAATGAGCAGTTCTTC
CDR3 protein: CASSLALAGTNEQFF

V gene: TRBV19
clone size: -
D gene: TRBD2
J gene: TRBJ2-3
CDR3 DNA: TGTGCCAGTAGTATGGGACTAGCGGGCCCCAGGCTAAGCACAGATACGCAGTATTTT
CDR3 protein: CASSMGLAGPRLSTDTQYF

V gene: TRBV6-5
clone size: -
D gene: TRBD2
J gene: TRBJ2-5
CDR3 DNA: TGTGCCAGCAGACCCAGCGGGGGAAAGACCCAGTACTTC
CDR3 protein: CASRPSGGKTQYF

V gene: TRBV11-2
clone size: -
D gene: -
J gene: TRBJ2-5
CDR3 DNA: TGTGCCAGCAGCCCTCAAGACAGCCCGGGGGAGACCCAGTACTTC
CDR3 protein: CASSPQDSPGETQYF

V gene: TRBV11-2
clone size: -
D gene: -
J gene: TRBJ1-2
CDR3 DNA: TGTGCCAGCAGCTCGCGTCGGCGTGGGGATGGCTATGGCTACACCTTC
CDR3 protein: CASSSRRRGDGYGYTF

V gene: TRBV5-1
clone size: -
D gene: -
J gene: TRBJ1-3
CDR3 DNA: TGCGCCAGCAGCTTTGGTCTGTCCTCTGGAAACACCATATATTTT
CDR3 protein: CASSFGLSSGNTIYF

V gene: TRBV4-1
clone size: -
D gene: -
J gene: TRBJ2-5
CDR3 DNA: TGCGCCAGCAGCCGGCAGCTAGGGGGGGCCCCCCAAGAGACCCAGTACTTC
CDR3 protein: CASSRQLGGAPQETQYF

V gene: TRBV28
clone size: -
D gene: -
J gene: TRBJ1-2
CDR3 DNA: TGTGCCAGCAGGACGACTACTAACTATGGCTACACCTTC
CDR3 protein: CASRTTTNYGYTF

V gene: TRBV7-2
clone size: -
D gene: -
J gene: TRBJ1-2
CDR3 DNA: TGTGCCAGCAGCGGGGGGGACAATCACTATGGCTACACCTTC
CDR3 protein: CASSGGDNHYGYTF

V gene: TRBV5-4
clone size: -
D gene: -
J gene: TRBJ2-4
CDR3 DNA: TGCGCCAGCAGCCAAATTCCCCCTGTAAGCGGCCAAAACATTCAGTACTTC
CDR3 protein: CASSQIPPVSGQNIQYF

V gene: TRBV4-1
clone size: few
D gene: -
J gene: TRBJ1-2
CDR3 DNA: TGCGCCAGCAGCTTATTTGACAGTCCCTATGGCTACACCTTC
CDR3 protein: CASSLFDSPYGYTF

V gene: TRBV30
clone size: -
D gene: TRBD1
J gene: TRBJ2-4
CDR3 DNA: TGTGCCGGACTTCGGACAGGGGGAGACATTCAGTACTTC
CDR3 protein: CAGLRTGGDIQYF

V gene: TRBV11-3
clone size: -
D gene: TRBD2
J gene: TRBJ2-1
CDR3 DNA: TGTGCCAGCAGCCTTAGCGGGGGGGAAACCTACAATGAGCAGTTCTTC
CDR3 protein: CASSLSGGETYNEQFF

V gene: TRBV28
clone size: -
D gene: -
J gene: TRBJ2-2
CDR3 DNA: TGTGCCAGCAGTTTAACGGGGGCGAACACCGGGGAGCTGTTTTTT
CDR3 protein: CASSLTGANTGELFF

V gene: TRBV6-1
clone size: -
D gene: -
J gene: TRBJ2-4
CDR3 DNA: TGTGCCAGCAGTGACAGGGTGGGGCCCAAAAACATTCAGTACTTC
CDR3 protein: CASSDRVGPKNIQYF

V gene: TRBV19
clone size: once
D gene: -
J gene: TRBJ2-2
CDR3 DNA: TGTGCCAGTAGCCAGGGCAACACCGGGGAGCTGTTTTTT
CDR3 protein: CASSQGNTGELFF

V gene: TRBV27
clone size: -
D gene: TRBD1
J gene: TRBJ1-4
CDR3 DNA: TGTGCCAGCACGACAGGGGGCTTTAATGAAAAACTGTTTTTT
CDR3 protein: CASTTGGFNEKLFF

V gene: TRBV2
clone size: -
D gene: -
J gene: TRBJ1-2
CDR3 DNA: TGTGCCATCGCGGGGGGAGGGAACTATGGCTACACCTTC
CDR3 protein: CAIAGGGNYGYTF

V gene: TRBV6-5
clone size: -
D gene: -
J gene: TRBJ1-1
CDR3 DNA: TGTGCCAGCACATTGCCTTACCCCACTGAAGCTTTCTTT
CDR3 protein: CASTLPYPTEAFF

V gene: TRBV5-1
clone size: -
D gene: -
J gene: TRBJ1-2
CDR3 DNA: TGCGCCAGCAGCCCAGGACGGGTCTATGGCTACACCTTC
CDR3 protein: CASSPGRVYGYTF

V gene: TRBV10-2
clone size: -
D gene: -
J gene: TRBJ1-5
CDR3 DNA: TGCGCCAGCAGTGACGTAGGGGCGAGGGCCAATCAGCCCCAGCATTTT
CDR3 protein: CASSDVGARANQPQHF

V gene: TRBV10-1
clone size: -
D gene: -
J gene: TRBJ2-3
CDR3 DNA: TGCGCCACCAGAGAGGATTCGGGGGCAGATACGCAGTATTTT
CDR3 protein: CATREDSGADTQYF

V gene: TRBV10-2
clone size: -
D gene: TRBD2
J gene: TRBJ2-1
CDR3 DNA: TGCGCCAGCAGTGGACTAGCGGGGATAGTTTACAATGAGCAGTTCTTC
CDR3 protein: CASSGLAGIVYNEQFF

V gene: TRBV15
clone size: -
D gene: -
J gene: TRBJ2-6
CDR3 DNA: TGTGCCACCAGCAGACTAAGGACAGGGAGGGTTGGGGCCAACGTCCTGACTTTC
CDR3 protein: CATSRLRTGRVGANVLTF

V gene: TRBV11-2
clone size: -
D gene: -
J gene: TRBJ1-6
CDR3 DNA: TGTGCCAGCAGCACCAACAGGGTTGGTAATTCACCCCTCCACTTT
CDR3 protein: CASSTNRVGNSPLHF

V gene: TRBV19
clone size: -
D gene: TRBD1
J gene: TRBJ2-2
CDR3 DNA: TGTGCCAGTAGTGCAGAATTGGACAGGGGGCTTTGGGACACCGGGGAGCTGTTTTTT
CDR3 protein: CASSAELDRGLWDTGELFF